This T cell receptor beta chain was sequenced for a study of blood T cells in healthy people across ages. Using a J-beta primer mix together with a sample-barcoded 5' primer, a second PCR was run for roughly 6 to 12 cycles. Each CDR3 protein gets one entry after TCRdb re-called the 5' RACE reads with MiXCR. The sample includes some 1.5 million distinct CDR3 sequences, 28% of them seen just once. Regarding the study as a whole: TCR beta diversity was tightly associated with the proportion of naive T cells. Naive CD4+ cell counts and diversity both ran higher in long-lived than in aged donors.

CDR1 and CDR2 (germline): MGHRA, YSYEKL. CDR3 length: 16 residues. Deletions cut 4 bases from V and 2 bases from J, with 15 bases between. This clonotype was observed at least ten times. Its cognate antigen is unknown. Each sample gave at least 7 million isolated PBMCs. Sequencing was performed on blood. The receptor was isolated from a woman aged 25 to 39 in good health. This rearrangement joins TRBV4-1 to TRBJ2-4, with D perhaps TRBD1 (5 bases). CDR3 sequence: CASSPRVALTKNIQYF. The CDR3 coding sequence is TGCGCCAGCAGCCCCAGGGTGGCCCTAACCAAAAACATTCAGTACTTC.